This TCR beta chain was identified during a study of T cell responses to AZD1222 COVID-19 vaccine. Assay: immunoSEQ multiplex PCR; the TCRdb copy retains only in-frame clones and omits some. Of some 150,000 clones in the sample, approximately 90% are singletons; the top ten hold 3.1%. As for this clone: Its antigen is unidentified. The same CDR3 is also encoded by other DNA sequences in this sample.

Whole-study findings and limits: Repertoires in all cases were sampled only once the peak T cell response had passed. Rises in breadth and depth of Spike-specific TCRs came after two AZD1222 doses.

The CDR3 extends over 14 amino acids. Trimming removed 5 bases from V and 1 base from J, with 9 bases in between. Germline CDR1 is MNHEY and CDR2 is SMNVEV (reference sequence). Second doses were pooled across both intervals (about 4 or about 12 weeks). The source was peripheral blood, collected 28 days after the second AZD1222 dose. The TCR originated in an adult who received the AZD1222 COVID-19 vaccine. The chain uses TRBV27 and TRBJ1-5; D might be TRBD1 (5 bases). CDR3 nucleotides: TGTGCCAGCAGTCCCCAGGGAAGCAATCAGCCCCAGCATTTT. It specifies CASSPQGSNQPQHF.